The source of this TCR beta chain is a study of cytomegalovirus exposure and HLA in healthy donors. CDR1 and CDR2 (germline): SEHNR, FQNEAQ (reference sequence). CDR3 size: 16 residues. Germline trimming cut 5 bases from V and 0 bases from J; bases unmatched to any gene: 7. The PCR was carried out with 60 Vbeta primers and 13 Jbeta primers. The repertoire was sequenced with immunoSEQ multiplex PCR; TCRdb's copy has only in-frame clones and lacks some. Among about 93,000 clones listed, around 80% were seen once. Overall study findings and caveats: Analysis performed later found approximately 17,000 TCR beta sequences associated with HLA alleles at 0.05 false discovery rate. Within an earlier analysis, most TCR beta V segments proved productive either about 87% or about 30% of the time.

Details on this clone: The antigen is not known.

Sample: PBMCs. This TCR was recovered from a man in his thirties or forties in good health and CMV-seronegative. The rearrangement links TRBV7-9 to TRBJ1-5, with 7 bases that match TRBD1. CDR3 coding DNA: TGTGCCAGCAGCACCGGCCGGACAGGTAGCAATCAGCCCCAGCATTTT. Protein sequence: CASSTGRTGSNQPQHF.